The 32 T cell receptor beta chains given below trace back to one sample, sequenced in a study of beta chain features in type 1 diabetes. General observations from the study: Researchers report that Type 1 diabetes patients had moderately but significantly shorter TCRB CDR3s across all four CD4+ subsets.

Sequencing targeted expressed TCRB transcripts, as all isolated RNA had been reverse transcribed. Assay used: immunoSEQ multiplex PCR; TCRdb lists only in-frame clones, some missing. The sample yields tens of thousands of clones, roughly 41% seen once. These receptors' antigens are unknown. Sample: Tregs from blood. The receptors shown here come from a man younger than 40 with type 1 diabetes.

The chain joins TRBV28 to TRBJ2-2; TRBD1 might be the D (6 bases). The CDR3 has 13 amino acids. Germline assignment: CDR1 MDHEN and CDR2 SYDVKM. V lost 6 bases and J 6 bases, leaving 11 bases between the germline ends. DNA of the CDR3: TGTGCCAGCAGCCGACAGGAAGCCGGGGAGCTGTTTTTT. Translated, it gives CASSRQEAGELFF.

The chain carries TRBV29-1 and TRBJ1-1; D is possibly TRBD1 (6 bases). Germline CDR1 reads SQVTM; CDR2 reads ANQGSEA. The CDR3 loop spans 13 amino acids. The ends were cut back, 6 bases at V and 7 bases at J, with 18 bases in the middle. The CDR3 coding sequence is TGCAGCGTGAGACCCACGGGACAAGGTGAAGCTTTCTTT. Residues: CSVRPTGQGEAFF.

This chain links TRBV4-2 with TRBJ2-1; TRBD2 matches 8 bases. The V gene end was trimmed by 1 base and the J gene end by 4 bases; junction bases not matched to a gene: 3. Per germline, CDR1 LGHNA and CDR2 YNFKEQ. CDR3 size: 15 residues. For the CDR3, the DNA is TGTGCCAGCAGCCAAGGGTCTAGCGGGTACAATGAGCAGTTCTTC. Translation: CASSQGSSGYNEQFF.

This clone came up a few times. The chain joins TRBV2 to TRBJ2-1; possible D gene TRBD2, 6 bases. The CDR3 extends over 14 amino acids. Trimming took 5 bases from V and 5 from J, leaving 13 bases between them. The germline gives CDR1 SNHLY, CDR2 FYNNEI. The CDR3 loop reads CASSLTRSDNEQFF. The CDR3 coding sequence is TGTGCCAGCAGTCTGACTAGGAGCGACAATGAGCAGTTCTTC.

The table lists this clone with a few counts. This sequence joins TRBV10-3 and TRBJ2-1; D ambiguous. V lost 8 bases and J lost 0, with 14 bases in between. The CDR3 has 15 amino acids. Looked up from germline, CDR1 is ENHRY and CDR2 is SYGVKD. The CDR3 DNA is TGTGCCATCGCCCCCTCTAGGAGCTCCTACAATGAGCAGTTCTTC. This translates into CAIAPSRSSYNEQFF.

V usage is TRBV11-1 and J usage is TRBJ2-1, with 7 bases matching TRBD2. The germline CDR1 and CDR2 sequences are SGHAT and FQDESV (reference sequence). CDR3 length: 16 amino acids. V gave up 2 bases and J gave up 6 bases; unmatched junction bases: 10. CDR3 DNA sequence: TGTGCCAGCAGCTTATCTTCCGCGACTAGCCTCAATGAGCAGTTCTTC. Translated, it gives CASSLSSATSLNEQFF. Based on the CDR3 plus reference TRBV11-1 and TRBJ2-1, the full variable domain is EAEVAQSPRYKITEKSQAVAFWCDPISGHATLYWYRQILGQGPELLVQFQDESVVDDSQLPKDRFSAERLKGVDSTLKIQPAELGDSAMYLCASSLSSATSLNEQFFGPGTRLTVL.

In its sample, this clone was seen a few times. CDR3 residues: CASSYHRERIYNEQFF. CDR3 coding DNA: TGTGCCAGCAGTTACCATCGAGAGCGGATCTACAATGAGCAGTTCTTC. This chain joins TRBV6-6 and TRBJ2-1, with D possibly TRBD2 on 5 matching bases. Germline values: CDR1 MNHNY, CDR2 SVGAGI (reference sequence). V shed 2 bases and J shed 3 bases, with 14 bases lying between them. The length of the CDR3 is 16 residues.

CDR3 sequence reads: CASSLREAVYEQYF. Written as DNA, the CDR3 is TGTGCCAGCAGCCTCCGGGAAGCCGTATACGAGCAGTACTTC. The gene calls are TRBV27 and TRBJ2-5, with a tentative D call TRBD2 (5 bases). The last part of the DNA fits TRBJ2-7 better; the J call may be wrong. The CDR3 is 14 amino acids. CDR1 is MNHEY, CDR2 SMNVEV, per germline (reference sequence).

The chain combines TRBV5-1 with TRBJ2-3; possible D gene TRBD1, 6 bases. Trimming removed 0 bases at V and 6 bases at J, with 8 bases between. This CDR3 is built from 13 residues. In germline, CDR1 is SGHRS, CDR2 YFSETQ. CDR3 nucleotide sequence: TGCGCCAGCAGCTTGGCCCAGGGGGATACGCAGTATTTT. Translation: CASSLAQGDTQYF.

The chain recombines TRBV15 with TRBJ2-5, with 9 bases that match TRBD2. This CDR3 region has 19 residues. Looked up from germline, CDR1 is LNHNV and CDR2 is YYDKDF (reference sequence). V trimming: 0 bases; J trimming: 3 bases; junction bases outside the gene matches: 14. CDR3 sequence (DNA): TGTGCCACCAGCAGAGATCGTTCGCTAGCGGGATTCCTTAAAGAGACCCAGTACTTC. It is translated as CATSRDRSLAGFLKETQYF.

For the CDR3, the DNA is TGTGCCAGCAGCCAACCGGGACTAGCGAACGAGCAGTACTTC. It translates to CASSQPGLANEQYF. The gene calls are TRBV4-2 and TRBJ2-7; 10 positions agree with TRBD2. Germline V gene data show CDR1 as LGHNA and CDR2 as YNFKEQ. There are 14 residues in the CDR3. V gave up 2 bases and J gave up 5 bases; unmatched junction bases: 3.

J is TRBJ2-7 and V is TRBV5-1; D is perhaps TRBD1 (5 bases). V lost 0 bases to trimming and J lost 3 bases, with 16 bases between them. Germline values: CDR1 SGHRS, CDR2 YFSETQ. The CDR3 is made up of 16 amino acids. As DNA, the CDR3 is TGCGCCAGCAGCTTGGCCGAGCAGGGCCGATACTACGAGCAGTACTTC. It translates to CASSLAEQGRYYEQYF.

This clone appeared a few times. This chain links TRBV30 with TRBJ2-7, with 9 bases aligning to TRBD1. V lost 2 bases to trimming and J lost 6 bases; unmatched junction nucleotides: 8. The CDR3 is made up of 14 amino acids. Germline V lookup: CDR1 GTSNPN, CDR2 SVGIG (reference sequence). The CDR3 DNA sequence: TGTGCCTGGAGTAGGAGACAGGGGGTTCGCGAGCAGTACTTC. Its translation: CAWSRRQGVREQYF.

The chain joins TRBV29-1 to TRBJ2-1; D is perhaps TRBD2 (6 bases). This CDR3 region has 14 residues. Trimming left V 8 bases short and J 6 bases short, with 20 bases between. Germline V gene data show CDR1 as SQVTM and CDR2 as ANQGSEA. The CDR3 sequence: CSSWGLFSGNEQFF. CDR3 sequence (DNA): TGCAGCAGCTGGGGACTGTTTTCAGGCAATGAGCAGTTCTTC.

The table lists this clone with a count of one. V gene TRBV10-3 combines with J gene TRBJ1-1, with no clear D. The CDR3 length is 15 residues. The germline gives CDR1 ENHRY, CDR2 SYGVKD. V dropped 0 bases and J dropped 1 base, with 9 bases sitting between them. CDR3 region: CAISESLGKNTEAFF. In DNA form, the CDR3 reads TGTGCCATCAGTGAGTCACTAGGGAAGAACACTGAAGCTTTCTTT.

This clone has only a few counts. V is TRBV10-3 and J is TRBJ2-7, with 10 nucleotides matching TRBD2. V shed 7 bases, J shed 7 bases, and the junction held 7 bases outside the gene matches. Germline CDR1 ENHRY, CDR2 SYGVKD. This CDR3 has 13 amino acids. The CDR3 nucleotides are TGTGCCATCACCGGGACTAGCGTTTATGAGCAGTACTTC. Protein product: CAITGTSVYEQYF.

The V gene is TRBV5-1, the J gene TRBJ2-5; the match to TRBD1 covers 7 bases. This CDR3 is 15 amino acids long. The V gene end was trimmed by 0 bases and the J gene end by 4 bases; junction bases not matched to a gene: 6. From germline, CDR1 is SGHRS and CDR2 YFSETQ. This CDR3 reads CASSLGQGGAETQYF. CDR3 coding DNA: TGCGCCAGCAGCTTGGGACAGGGTGGGGCAGAGACCCAGTACTTC.

This clone was seen a handful of times. The chain combines TRBV28 with TRBJ2-2; D might be TRBD2 (6 bases). The CDR3 is 15 residues long. Trimming pared 3 bases from V and 0 bases from J, leaving 8 bases between. The V gene's germline CDR1 is MDHEN and CDR2 SYDVKM. CDR3 in DNA: TGTGCCAGCAGTTTGCCGGGGGCGAACACCGGGGAGCTGTTTTTT. This gives the protein CASSLPGANTGELFF.

This clone was seen only a few times. Here the CDR3 DNA reads TGTGCCAGCGACAGGGGCCCCCACGGGGAGCTGTTTTTT. Translated, it gives CASDRGPHGELFF. The chain employs TRBV6-1 and TRBJ2-2; 8 bases match TRBD1. The CDR3 runs 13 residues. In germline, CDR1 is MNHNS, CDR2 SASEGT. V was pared by 8 bases and J by 7 bases, with 6 bases of the junction left unmatched.

The rearrangement links TRBV29-1 to TRBJ2-1, with TRBD2 as a possible D gene (6 bases). V was pared by 7 bases and J by 4 bases, with 8 bases between. Per the germline V gene, CDR1 is SQVTM and CDR2 is ANQGSEA. The CDR3 has 11 residues. The CDR3: CSAGEYNEQFF. In nucleotides, the CDR3 is TGCAGCGCGGGGGAATACAATGAGCAGTTCTTC.

This clone turned up a few times. The chain links TRBV5-8 to TRBJ2-7; TRBD2 agrees at 10 bases. J gave up 5 bases and V 0 bases, and 5 bases lay outside the gene matches. The CDR3 loop spans 15 amino acids. Germline lookup yields CDR1 SGHTS and CDR2 YDEGEE. CDR3 loop: CASSLGLAGVNEQYF. The CDR3 region has the DNA TGTGCCAGCAGCTTGGGTCTAGCGGGAGTGAACGAGCAGTACTTC.

This clone was recorded a few times. The V gene is TRBV5-1, the J gene TRBJ2-7, with 7 nucleotides matching TRBD2. There are 16 residues in the CDR3. Losses at the gene ends were 1 base for V and 2 bases for J; bases not matched to a gene: 9. The germline V gene has CDR1 SGHRS and CDR2 YFSETQ. Here the CDR3 DNA reads TGCGCCAGCAGCTTGTCAGGCCTAGCGGTAACCTACGAGCAGTACTTC. Amino acids: CASSLSGLAVTYEQYF.

The chain is built from TRBV4-3 and TRBJ2-1; 7 bases match TRBD1. This CDR3 contains 15 residues. Trimming removed 3 bases from V and 2 bases from J; junction bases left unmatched: 4. Germline CDR1 and CDR2: LGHNA and YSLEER. DNA for the CDR3: TGCGCCAGCAGCCACCGACAGGGTCCCTACAATGAGCAGTTCTTC. Its protein product is CASSHRQGPYNEQFF.

The gene calls are TRBV7-8 and TRBJ2-3; 8 positions agree with TRBD2. In germline, CDR1 is SGHVS, CDR2 FQNEAQ. This CDR3 comprises 14 residues. V shed 5 bases and J 6 bases; nucleotides not matched to a gene: 7. The CDR3 nucleotides read TGTGCCAGCAGCCCAAGCGGGAGACGGGATACGCAGTATTTT. Translated, it gives CASSPSGRRDTQYF.

This clone has only a few counts. The chain combines TRBV18 with TRBJ2-3, with a possible D match to TRBD2 (5 bases). This CDR3 spans 11 amino acids. Trimming stripped 3 bases from V and 14 bases from J, with 12 bases between. Germline CDR1 reads KGHSH; CDR2 reads LQKENI. CDR3 loop: CASSPLDSLYF. The DNA for the CDR3 is TGTGCCAGCTCACCCTTGGACTCCCTGTATTTT.

The V call is TRBV11-2, the J call TRBJ2-5; TRBD1 agrees at 7 bases. CDR3 size: 15 residues. The germline V gene has CDR1 SGHAT and CDR2 FQNNGV. V was clipped by 5 bases and J by 1 base; unmatched bases: 7. CDR3 nucleotide sequence: TGTGCCAGCAGCCAAGGGACAGTCTCCCAAGAGACCCAGTACTTC. It is translated as CASSQGTVSQETQYF.

V and J are TRBV10-3 and TRBJ1-1; TRBD1 aligns across 7 bases. Germline lookup yields CDR1 ENHRY and CDR2 SYGVKD. The ends lost 2 bases at V and 5 bases at J; junction bases unmatched: 8. The CDR3 is 15 amino acids. CDR3: CAISEQGVRETEAFF. The CDR3, as DNA: TGTGCCATCAGTGAGCAGGGGGTAAGAGAAACTGAAGCTTTCTTT.

This clone occurred a few times. The chain links TRBV7-9 to TRBJ2-1; 8 bases are shared with TRBD1. CDR3 length: 13 residues. V lost 4 bases to trimming and J lost 8 bases; unmatched junction nucleotides: 4. Per germline, CDR1 SEHNR and CDR2 FQNEAQ (reference sequence). Here the CDR3 DNA reads TGTGCCAGCAGCTCGACAGGGGACCATGAGCAGTTCTTC. This translates into CASSSTGDHEQFF.

The chain has TRBV5-4 and TRBJ1-5, with 11 bases matching TRBD1. The CDR3 is 14 amino acids. V was pared by 0 bases and J by 10 bases, with 3 bases of the junction left unmatched. Germline values: CDR1 SGHNT, CDR2 YYREEE (reference sequence). CDR3 bases: TGTGCCAGCAGCTTGGGGACAGGGGGCGGCCCCCAGCATTTT. Protein: CASSLGTGGGPQHF.

There are a few counts of this clone. V and J are TRBV5-8 and TRBJ2-1; 9 nucleotides line up with TRBD1. J was trimmed by 10 bases and V by 3 bases; bases with no gene match: 11. The germline CDR1 and CDR2 sequences are SGHTS and YDEGEE. This CDR3 has 15 amino acids. Here the CDR3 DNA reads TGTGCCAGCAGCTCGGGGGACAGGGAGGCGGGGGAGCAGTTCTTC. Translated: CASSSGDREAGEQFF.

The chain joins TRBV19 to TRBJ2-2, with D tentatively TRBD2 (6 bases). The CDR3 contains 15 residues. V lost 3 bases and J 4 bases, leaving 12 bases between the germline ends. Germline V gene lookup returns CDR1 LNHDA and CDR2 SQIVND (reference sequence). CDR3 coding DNA: TGTGCCAGTAGTATCCGGGAGAGGGGCACCGGGGAGCTGTTTTTT. This translates into CASSIRERGTGELFF.

The J gene is TRBJ2-5, the V gene TRBV2, with D perhaps matching TRBD2 (5 bases). TRBJ2-7 explains the end of the DNA better; the J call may be wrong. Germline loops: CDR1 SNHLY, CDR2 FYNNEI. CDR3 length equals 12 residues. The CDR3 nucleotides read TGTGCCAGCGAACGGGACTCCTACGAGCAGTACTTC. This translates into CASERDSYEQYF.